A selection of T cell receptor beta chains follows, all from one sample in a study of shared clonotypes between healthy human individuals. Assay: immunoSEQ multiplex PCR; the TCRdb copy retains only in-frame clones and omits some. The profile shows 1.5 million to 2.5 million clones, less than 95% of them singletons. The sample comprised naive CD8+ T cells sorted from blood. The receptors derive from a man aged 18-30 years in good health. Both conserved end residues are trimmed from each CDR3.

TRBJ2-7	TRBV4-1	ASSQTLAGESSYEQY
TRBJ1-2	TRBV25-1	ASSEGGPNYGYT
TRBJ2-3	TRBV28	ASSYLWGTTDTQY
TRBJ2-3	TRBV29-1	SVASTGLGLDTQY
TRBJ2-1	TRBV5-8	ASSPGGVSNEQF
TRBJ2-7	TRBV6-6	ASSYSRGGVEQY
TRBJ2-3	TRBV4-3	ASSQDPPEREADTQY
TRBJ1-4	TRBV7-9	ASSLKQGWNEKLF
TRBJ1-2	TRBV10-2	ASSEVPEYGYT
TRBJ2-1	TRBV2	ASSDRGFRLAGPELNEQF
.	TRBV6-1	ASREYEQY
TRBJ2-3	TRBV28	ASSLDTGTDTQY
TRBJ2-7	TRBV10-3	AISERGTSGSYEQY
TRBJ2-3	TRBV20-1	SSQGKDTQY
TRBJ1-1	TRBV29-1	SVEGQGLLNTEAF
TRBJ1-4	TRBV7-8	ASSTRESWNEKLF
TRBJ2-2	TRBV5-1	ASSSVPGTGELF
TRBJ2-7	TRBV27	ASSTQGYEQY
TRBJ1-1	TRBV19	ASSPGGGSF
TRBJ2-1	TRBV6-1	ASSEAGQGGEQF
TRBJ1-1	TRBV4-1	ASSQDPGKTEAF
TRBJ1-3	TRBV11-2	ASSLSVSSGNTIY
TRBJ1-4	TRBV29-1	SVLANEKLF
TRBJ2-7	TRBV30	AWSVGVGAYEQY
TRBJ2-3	TRBV14	ASSQSPGAGDYTYTQY
TRBJ2-7	TRBV6-1	ASTLLGLADHEQY
TRBJ1-2	TRBV9	ASEGLYGYT
TRBJ2-7	TRBV7-6	ASSLAQTLEEQY
TRBJ2-7	TRBV6-1	ASREIDPSYEQY
TRBJ2-1	TRBV4-3	ASSPESGGTYNEQF
TRBJ2-2	TRBV5-4	ASSLSSGAGNTGELF
TRBJ2-1	TRBV5-6	ASSTMSYEQF
TRBJ2-2	TRBV19	ASESLEDTGELF
TRBJ2-7	TRBV7-9	ASSQVGVGYEQY
TRBJ2-7	TRBV4-1	ASSLDPYSYEQY
TRBJ1-5	TRBV27	ASSLLIGGRDGQPQH
TRBJ2-7	TRBV7-2	ASSLDLSSLEQY
TRBJ2-7	TRBV28	ASRDSYEQY
TRBJ1-5	TRBV6-6	ASSYSEGFNQPQH
TRBJ1-5	TRBV30	AWGAGDPPQH
TRBJ2-2	TRBV27	ASRIGSGELF
TRBJ1-6	TRBV27	ASSTRTAYNSPLH
TRBJ2-1	TRBV9	ASSGPAGTSGPNEQF
TRBJ2-7	TRBV6-5	ASSYSRGQVSYEQY
TRBJ1-2	TRBV30	AWSVPGTGIDYGYT
TRBJ2-5	TRBV7-9	ASSLTGAQETQY
TRBJ2-1	TRBV27	ASSPSGVFRNEQF
TRBJ1-2	TRBV11-2	ASSLVGSEGYGYT